This T cell receptor beta chain was captured in a study of shared clonotypes between healthy human individuals. Whole-study findings and limits: Larger richness was generally estimated for naive than memory subsets.

This CDR3 is built from 13 residues. The V end lost 0 bases, the J end lost 8 bases, and 10 bases lay between the germline ends. CDR1 LGHNA and CDR2 YSLEER come from the germline V gene. Libraries were prepared by immunoSEQ multiplex PCR; TCRdb keeps only in-frame clonotypes and omits some of them. The data hold roughly 2 million clones, with more than 90% observed a single time. In the case of this clone: As yet, its antigen is unknown.

The J gene is TRBJ1-1, the V gene TRBV4-3; unclear D gene. Sequenced: naive CD4+ T cells sorted from blood. Stated subset: CD45RA+ positively selected. The receptor's source is a man between 18 and 29 years old in good health. The CDR3 nucleotides are TGCGCCAGCAGCCAAGATTCAGGATACGAAGCTTTCTTT. The encoded protein is CASSQDSGYEAFF.